These T cell receptor beta chains were read from a single sample in a study of blood T cell repertoires in COVID-19. Profiled with immunoSEQ multiplex PCR; TCRdb holds only in-frame clones, not every one. The table has 150,000 to 200,000 clones, approximately 90% seen once. The sample consisted of peripheral blood. These receptors came from a man aged 50 to 59 with acute or convalescent COVID-19. The CDR3 runs from the conserved cysteine through the conserved F or W. A D gene is named only where the DNA matches it firmly. Not every row has a clone size; where given, it reads once, few, many or a size class.

d_call	clone_size	v_call	j_call	cdr3_nt	cdr3_aa
NA	NA	TRBV7-9	TRBJ1-6	TGTGCCAGCAGCCCCATCCATAATTCACCCCTCCACTTT	CASSPIHNSPLHF
NA	few	TRBV7-9	TRBJ2-3	TGTGCCAGCAGCTTGGATAGACAGAGCACAGATACGCAGTATTTT	CASSLDRQSTDTQYF
TRBD2	once	TRBV19	TRBJ2-5	TGTGCCAGTAGTACTGGGACTAGCGGGGCCGGTCGGGTGACCCAGTACTTC	CASSTGTSGAGRVTQYF
NA	few	TRBV6-5	TRBJ1-5	TGTGCCAGCAGTTACAGGGAGAAAGGACCCCAGCATTTT	CASSYREKGPQHF
TRBD2	NA	TRBV28	TRBJ2-2	TGTGCCAGCTTCGAGCGGGGGGCAAACACCGGGGAGCTGTTTTTT	CASFERGANTGELFF
NA	NA	TRBV7-2	TRBJ1-4	TGTGCCAGCAGCTTTGACAGTATTAATGAAAAACTGTTTTTT	CASSFDSINEKLFF
NA	NA	TRBV14	TRBJ1-1	TGTGCCAGCAGCCACGGGGGGAACACTGAAGCTTTCTTT	CASSHGGNTEAFF
TRBD1	NA	TRBV7-9	TRBJ2-7	TGTGCCAGCAGCGCAGACCCCGGGACAGGGTCCTACGAGCAGTACTTC	CASSADPGTGSYEQYF
NA	NA	TRBV20-1	TRBJ1-1	TGCAGTGCTAGAACGCAGGCGACAGCTTTCTTT	CSARTQATAFF
NA	NA	TRBV28	TRBJ1-1	TGTGCCAGCAGTTTGATCGGGGGGTCTCTAATAGCTTTCTTT	CASSLIGGSLIAFF
TRBD2	NA	TRBV10-1	TRBJ2-1	TGCGCCAGCAGTCGGACAGGGGGTGCCGGGACTAGCGGGTATCACGAGCAGTTCTTC	CASSRTGGAGTSGYHEQFF
NA	NA	TRBV29-1	TRBJ2-5	TGCAGCGCGGGGACATTGAGTCCCACGGAGACCCAGTACTTC	CSAGTLSPTETQYF
TRBD2	NA	TRBV27	TRBJ2-3	TGTGCCAGCAGTGCCGGGACTAGCTTTGTTACGCAGTATTTT	CASSAGTSFVTQYF
TRBD1	NA	TRBV29-1	TRBJ2-3	TGCAGCGTTGCACCCCGGGACAGTAGCACAGATACGCAGTATTTT	CSVAPRDSSTDTQYF
NA	NA	TRBV19	TRBJ1-5	TGTGCCAGTACCGTTAGGGGGTTCGATCAGCCCCAGCATTTT	CASTVRGFDQPQHF
TRBD1	NA	TRBV11-2	TRBJ2-1	TGTGCCAGCAGCTGGGGACAGACCCGCGACAATGAGCAGTTCTTC	CASSWGQTRDNEQFF
NA	NA	TRBV18	TRBJ1-2	TGTGCCAGCTCACCGGAGCAGTTGCGGGGCTACACCTTC	CASSPEQLRGYTF
NA	NA	TRBV20-1	TRBJ2-5	TGCACCCCAGGGAACGAGGAGACCCAGTACTTC	CTPGNEETQYF
TRBD2	once	TRBV9	TRBJ2-1	TGTGCCAGCAGCGTAGAGACTAGCGGATACAATGAGCAGTTCTTC	CASSVETSGYNEQFF
TRBD1	NA	TRBV12-3/TRBV12-4	TRBJ1-1	TGTGCCAGCAGTTCGGGGACAGCGACTTTCTTT	CASSSGTATFF
TRBD2	NA	TRBV7-7	TRBJ2-2	TGTGCCAGCAGCTTAGGAAGCGGACTAGCGGGAAACACCGGGGAGCTGTTTTTT	CASSLGSGLAGNTGELFF
NA	NA	TRBV6-5	TRBJ1-2	TGTGCCACGATGTTAGCAGTAGGGGACTTCTATGCCTACACCTTC	CATMLAVGDFYAYTF
TRBD1	NA	TRBV15	TRBJ1-1	TGTGCCACCAGCAGAGGTGTGGGACAGATTAACACTGAAGCTTTCTTT	CATSRGVGQINTEAFF
TRBD1	NA	TRBV2	TRBJ1-2	TGTGCCAGCACCAACATCGCGACAGGGAATGGCTACACCTTC	CASTNIATGNGYTF
TRBD2	NA	TRBV2	TRBJ2-6	TGTGCCAGCGGGCTAGCGGGAGTAGGGGCCAACGTCCTGACTTTC	CASGLAGVGANVLTF
TRBD1	NA	TRBV27	TRBJ1-4	TGTGCCAGCAGTTCAGGGACAGGGTTTGCAACTAATGAAAAACTGTTTTTT	CASSSGTGFATNEKLFF
TRBD2	NA	TRBV7-2	TRBJ2-4	TGTGCCAGCAGCACCGGGACTACCAAAAACATTCAGTACTTC	CASSTGTTKNIQYF
TRBD1	NA	TRBV4-1	TRBJ2-7	TGCGCCAGCAGCCCAAGAGGACAGGGGCCCTCCTACGAGCAGTACTTC	CASSPRGQGPSYEQYF